The 26 T cell receptor beta chains in this list originate from one sample, sequenced in a study of CD8 T cells in ankylosing spondylitis. MiXCR was run by TCRdb on the 5' RACE reads, yielding one entry per CDR3 protein. Here the sample spans more than 200,000 distinct CDR3 sequences, under 30% being singletons. The sample consisted of blood, either unsorted or a sorted T cell fraction (not recorded which). The receptors stem from a male donor with ankylosing spondylitis or in good health (not recorded which).

This sequence joins TRBV20-1 and TRBJ2-5; 10 nucleotides match TRBD2. The CDR3 contains 15 residues. V shed 5 bases, J shed 7 bases, and the junction held 13 bases outside the gene matches. From germline, CDR1 is DFQATT and CDR2 SNEGSKA (reference sequence). CDR3 in amino acids: CSAWSGGAGAGTQYF. The CDR3 coding sequence is TGCAGTGCTTGGAGCGGGGGGGCCGGCGCGGGGACCCAGTACTTC.

This clonotype was found a few times. This chain joins TRBV6-5 and TRBJ2-3; no clear D. CDR1 MNHEY and CDR2 SVGAGI come from the germline V gene. There are 14 residues in the CDR3. V was cut by 2 bases and J by 0 bases, with 6 bases left in between. CDR3 DNA sequence: TGTGCCAGCAGTTACACTGTAAGCACAGATACGCAGTATTTT. Translating gives CASSYTVSTDTQYF.

This clonotype was seen ten or more times. This rearrangement joins TRBV12-3 or TRBV12-4 to TRBJ2-3; D possibly corresponds to TRBD1 (6 bases). V lost 3 bases to trimming and J lost 0 bases, with 7 bases between them. The CDR3 covers 14 residues. The CDR3 protein is CASSFDRSTDTQYF. As DNA, the CDR3 is TGTGCCAGCAGTTTCGACAGGAGCACAGATACGCAGTATTTT.

This clonotype was counted many times. The V call is TRBV5-1, the J call TRBJ2-2; 8 positions agree with TRBD2. Unmatched junction bases numbered 9, after V lost 4 bases and J lost 4 bases. Germline V gene data show CDR1 as SGHRS and CDR2 as YFSETQ. This CDR3 is 16 amino acids long. CDR3 sequence reads: CASSPRTSSATGELFF. The CDR3 nucleotides are TGCGCCAGCAGCCCTCGGACTAGCAGCGCCACCGGGGAGCTGTTTTTT.

This clonotype was observed a handful of times. The V call is TRBV20-1, the J call TRBJ2-3; D ambiguous. The germline V gene encodes CDR1 DFQATT and CDR2 SNEGSKA (reference sequence). The CDR3 is 15 amino acids. Trimming cost V 0 bases and J 2 bases, with 12 bases left between them. In nucleotides, the CDR3 is TGCAGTGCTAGAGATCCCGGGCCCCACACAGATACGCAGTATTTT. It translates to CSARDPGPHTDTQYF.

To note about this clonotype: A much larger clone differs from this one at a single base, so this may be a read error. This chain connects TRBV20-1 to TRBJ2-3, with TRBD1 as a possible D gene (5 bases). V lost 0 bases, J lost 0 bases, and 10 bases lay in between. This CDR3 region has 15 residues. Per germline, CDR1 DFQATT and CDR2 SNEGSKA (reference sequence). In nucleotides, the CDR3 is TGCAGTGCTAGAGATAGCAGGGCTAGCACAGATACGCAGTATTTT. This translates into CSARDSRASTDTQYF.

The sample holds many counts of this clonotype. The gene calls are TRBV5-6 and TRBJ2-3; no reliable D call. V lost 6 bases and J 2 bases, leaving 16 bases between the germline ends. Per germline, CDR1 SGHDT and CDR2 YYEEEE. The CDR3 consists of 15 residues. For the CDR3, the DNA is TGTGCCAGCACCACTGGGATGAAGTCCACAGATACGCAGTATTTT. Protein sequence: CASTTGMKSTDTQYF. Full variable domain (outside the CDR3, taken from reference TRBV5-6 and TRBJ2-3): DAGVTQSPTHLIKTRGQQVTLRCSPKSGHDTVSWYQQALGQGPQFIFQYYEEEERQRGNFPDRFSGHQFPNYSSELNVNALLLGDSALYLCASTTGMKSTDTQYFGPGTRLTVL.

This clonotype was observed many times. The V gene is TRBV20-1, the J gene TRBJ1-5; D is unresolved. The CDR3 has 16 amino acids. Germline V gene lookup returns CDR1 DFQATT and CDR2 SNEGSKA (reference sequence). V lost 4 bases, J lost 0 bases, and 16 bases lay in between. DNA for the CDR3: TGCAGTGCTACTTCCGAGGCCAAGATTAGCAATCAGCCCCAGCATTTT. Translating it yields CSATSEAKISNQPQHF.

This clonotype has just a few counts. The rearrangement links TRBV20-1 to TRBJ2-2, with D tentatively TRBD1 or TRBD2 (5 bases each). The germline V gene has CDR1 DFQATT and CDR2 SNEGSKA (reference sequence). V lost 1 base and J 0 bases, leaving 9 bases between the germline ends. The CDR3 covers 15 residues. The CDR3 nucleotides are TGCAGTGCTAGAGCCGGGACGTCGAACACCGGGGAGCTGTTTTTT. Its protein product is CSARAGTSNTGELFF.

This clonotype appeared a few times. The chain combines TRBV18 with TRBJ2-3, with 9 nucleotides matching TRBD1. Germline CDR1 KGHSH, CDR2 LQKENI. The CDR3 has 16 amino acids. The ends lost 0 bases at V and 4 bases at J; junction bases unmatched: 5. CDR3 residues: CASSPPSGTGPDTQYF. The CDR3 DNA reads TGTGCCAGCTCACCACCGTCCGGGACAGGGCCAGATACGCAGTATTTT. The full variable domain, its missing parts supplied by reference TRBV18 and TRBJ2-3, is NAGVMQNPRHLVRRRGQEARLRCSPMKGHSHVYWYRQLPEEGLKFMVYLQKENIIDESGMPKERFSAEFPKEGPSILRIQQVVRGDSAAYFCASSPPSGTGPDTQYFGPGTRLTVL.

This clonotype was detected many times. This sequence joins TRBV5-1 and TRBJ2-1, with D perhaps TRBD2 (6 bases). This CDR3 contains 14 residues. Germline assignment: CDR1 SGHRS and CDR2 YFSETQ. The V end lost 4 bases, the J end lost 5 bases, and 13 bases lay between the germline ends. The CDR3 loop is CASSRDWGDNEQFF. DNA for the CDR3: TGCGCCAGCAGCCGGGACTGGGGAGACAATGAGCAGTTCTTC. Looking up the rest from reference TRBV5-1 and TRBJ2-1 gives the full variable domain: KAGVTQTPRYLIKTRGQQVTLSCSPISGHRSVSWYQQTPGQGLQFLFEYFSETQRNKGNFPGRFSGRQFSNSRSEMNVSTLELGDSALYLCASSRDWGDNEQFFGPGTRLTVL.

The chain carries TRBV2 and TRBJ1-6; D may be TRBD1 (6 bases). The V end lost 5 bases, the J end lost 6 bases, and 11 bases lay between the germline ends. This CDR3 is 14 amino acids long. Germline assignment: CDR1 SNHLY and CDR2 FYNNEI. The CDR3 bases are TGTGCCAGCAGTTTTGACAGGCGTAATTCACCCCTCCACTTT. Amino acid sequence: CASSFDRRNSPLHF.

This clonotype was counted a few times. The rearrangement joins TRBV20-1 to TRBJ2-5; 9 bases map to TRBD1. This CDR3 comprises 13 residues. With V trimmed by 6 bases and J by 4 bases, 6 bases remained unmatched. Germline CDR1 is DFQATT and CDR2 is SNEGSKA (reference sequence). CDR3 in amino acids: CSARTGAGETQYF. The CDR3 DNA reads TGCAGTGCAAGGACAGGGGCAGGAGAGACCCAGTACTTC.

This clonotype came up many times. The chain is built from TRBV12-3 or TRBV12-4 and TRBJ2-2; D unclear. The CDR3 sequence is 12 residues long. The ends were cut back, 1 base at V and 8 bases at J, with 5 bases in the middle. The CDR3 DNA reads TGTGCCAGCAGTTTAGATGCAGGGGAGCTGTTTTTT. Residues: CASSLDAGELFF.

A single count supports this clonotype. V usage is TRBV12-3 or TRBV12-4 and J usage is TRBJ2-7; D is uncertain. Trimming pared 3 bases from V and 7 bases from J, leaving 10 bases between. This CDR3 comprises 12 residues. For the CDR3, the DNA is TGTGCCAGCAGTTTTAACTGGCTTGAGCAGTACTTC. Residues: CASSFNWLEQYF.

In its sample, this clonotype was seen a few times. The rearrangement links TRBV29-1 to TRBJ1-4; D unclear. This CDR3 region has 12 residues. V gave up 4 bases and J gave up 5 bases, with 8 bases separating them. The germline CDR1 and CDR2 sequences are SQVTM and ANQGSEA. The chain's CDR3 is CSVAENNEKLFF. As DNA, the CDR3 is TGCAGCGTTGCGGAAAACAATGAAAAACTGTTTTTT.

This clonotype was counted at least ten times. V is TRBV20-1 and J is TRBJ2-2, with D unresolved. There are 13 residues in the CDR3. The V and J ends lost 3 bases and 0 bases respectively, with 5 bases between them. Germline V gives CDR1 DFQATT, CDR2 SNEGSKA (reference sequence). CDR3 sequence reads: CSASLPNTGELFF. CDR3 bases: TGCAGTGCTAGTCTACCGAACACCGGGGAGCTGTTTTTT.

The table lists this clonotype with many counts. The chain has TRBV9 and TRBJ2-7; D possibly matches TRBD1 or TRBD2 (7 bases each). Trimming removed 4 bases at V and 4 bases at J, with 15 bases between. Germline-derived CDR1 and CDR2 are SGDLS and YYNGEE. The CDR3 covers 14 residues. CDR3 bases: TGTGCCAGCAGCCCCCAGGGGGGGGGATACGAGCAGTACTTC. Translation: CASSPQGGGYEQYF.

This clonotype was seen a few times. The chain is built from TRBV11-2 and TRBJ2-7; the D is unclear. The germline V and J ends were trimmed by 0 bases and 3 bases, with 9 bases remaining between them. CDR1 and CDR2 from the germline V gene are SGHAT and FQNNGV. The CDR3 has 14 residues. For the CDR3, the DNA is TGTGCCAGCAGCTTAGAAGGACGGAGCTACGAGCAGTACTTC. Amino acid sequence: CASSLEGRSYEQYF.

The sample holds many counts of this clonotype. The rearrangement uses TRBV20-1 and TRBJ2-1; D is unclear. Germline values: CDR1 DFQATT, CDR2 SNEGSKA (reference sequence). The V and J ends lost 3 bases and 9 bases respectively, with 6 bases between them. The CDR3 spans 10 residues. The CDR3 DNA reads as TGCAGTGCTAGGAACGGTGAGCAGTTCTTC. Its protein is CSARNGEQFF.

This clonotype has only a few counts. The V gene is TRBV29-1, the J gene TRBJ2-5, with a possible D match to TRBD2 (6 bases). V lost 6 bases and J lost 2, with 13 bases in between. The germline V gene encodes CDR1 SQVTM and CDR2 ANQGSEA. The CDR3 extends over 13 amino acids. As DNA, the CDR3 is TGCAGCGTGCGGGGAAGAACTCAAGAGACCCAGTACTTC. Residues: CSVRGRTQETQYF.

This clonotype was found a few times. CDR3 in DNA: TGTGCCAGCACCCGGGACAGGGAAATACCGACCTTTGGAGCTTTCTTT. Amino acids: CASTRDREIPTFGAFF. The rearrangement uses TRBV10-3 and TRBJ1-1; TRBD1 agrees at 9 bases. The CDR3 totals 16 residues. Germline CDR1 is ENHRY and CDR2 is SYGVKD. V shed 10 bases, J shed 10 bases, and the junction held 22 bases outside the gene matches.

This clonotype has ten or more counts. The chain couples TRBV20-1 to TRBJ2-5; possibly TRBD2 for D (6 bases). CDR1 and CDR2 from the germline V gene are DFQATT and SNEGSKA (reference sequence). This CDR3 has 11 residues. CDR3 DNA sequence: TGCAGCTGCACTAGCAAGGAGACCCAGTACTTC. Protein product: CSCTSKETQYF.

This clonotype was counted many times. V gene TRBV10-3 combines with J gene TRBJ2-1; 9 positions agree with TRBD1. CDR3 length: 15 amino acids. Trimming at V came to 2 bases and at J to 5 bases, leaving 4 bases not matched to a gene. Per the germline V gene, CDR1 is ENHRY and CDR2 is SYGVKD. The CDR3 bases are TGTGCCATCAGTGAGGAGGGACAGGGTCACAATGAGCAGTTCTTC. Its protein product is CAISEEGQGHNEQFF.

The table lists this clonotype with a few counts. The chain is built from TRBV20-1 and TRBJ1-3; no clear D gene. CDR1 and CDR2 from the germline V gene are DFQATT and SNEGSKA (reference sequence). Trimming shortened V by 0 bases and J by 15 bases, and 21 bases separated the two germline ends. CDR3 length: 14 amino acids. CDR3: CSARDPLDPTGQYF. CDR3 sequence (DNA): TGCAGTGCTAGAGATCCGTTAGACCCTACCGGCCAATATTTT.

This clonotype was seen a few times. The V gene is TRBV11-2, the J gene TRBJ2-6; either TRBD1 or TRBD2 may fit D (6 bases each). Trimming removed 4 bases from V and 3 bases from J, with 16 bases in between. The CDR3 is made up of 17 amino acids. Germline loops: CDR1 SGHAT, CDR2 FQNNGV. The CDR3 nucleotides read TGTGCCAGCAGCTCGCCTCGGGGGCAATATGGGGCCAACGTCCTGACTTTC. Encoded protein: CASSSPRGQYGANVLTF.